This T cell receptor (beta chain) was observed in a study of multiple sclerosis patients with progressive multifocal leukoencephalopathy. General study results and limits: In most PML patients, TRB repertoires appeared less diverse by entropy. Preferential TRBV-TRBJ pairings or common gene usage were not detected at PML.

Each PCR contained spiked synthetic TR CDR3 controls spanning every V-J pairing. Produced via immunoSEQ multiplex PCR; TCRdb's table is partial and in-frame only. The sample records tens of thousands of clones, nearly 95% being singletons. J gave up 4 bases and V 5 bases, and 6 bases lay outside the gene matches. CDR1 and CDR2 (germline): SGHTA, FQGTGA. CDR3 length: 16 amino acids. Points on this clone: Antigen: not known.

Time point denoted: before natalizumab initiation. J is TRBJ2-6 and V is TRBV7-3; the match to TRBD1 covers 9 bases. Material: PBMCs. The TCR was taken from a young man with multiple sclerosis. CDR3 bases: TGTGCCAGCAGCCCGGGACAGGGAACCGGGGCCAACGTCCTGACTTTC. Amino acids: CASSPGQGTGANVLTF.